This T cell receptor (beta chain) was recorded in a study of blood T cell repertoires in COVID-19. J lost 7 bases, V lost 7 bases, and 4 bases had no gene match. This CDR3 contains 12 residues. Germline assignment: CDR1 MGHDK and CDR2 SYGVNS. TCRdb's table, derived via immunoSEQ multiplex PCR, lists solely in-frame clones and lacks some. The sample has under 85,000 clones, around four fifths seen once. Sequenced sample: peripheral blood. The receptor's source is a man aged 45 to 65 with active COVID-19. This sequence joins TRBV25-1 and TRBJ1-2; TRBD1 matches at 9 bases. Written as DNA, the CDR3 is TGTGCCAGCAAGGTGACAGGGGGTGGCTACACCTTC. Translation gives CASKVTGGGYTF.